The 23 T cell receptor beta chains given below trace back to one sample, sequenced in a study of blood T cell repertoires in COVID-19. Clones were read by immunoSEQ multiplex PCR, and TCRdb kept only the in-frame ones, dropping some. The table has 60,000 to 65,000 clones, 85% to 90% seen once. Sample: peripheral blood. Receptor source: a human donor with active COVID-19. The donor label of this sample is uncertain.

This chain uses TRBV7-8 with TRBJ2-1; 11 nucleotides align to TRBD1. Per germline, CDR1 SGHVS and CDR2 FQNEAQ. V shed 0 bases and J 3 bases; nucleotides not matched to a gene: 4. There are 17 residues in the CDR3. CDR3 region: CASSLAGGTGGYNEQFF. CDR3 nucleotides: TGTGCCAGCAGCTTAGCAGGCGGGACAGGGGGCTACAATGAGCAGTTCTTC.

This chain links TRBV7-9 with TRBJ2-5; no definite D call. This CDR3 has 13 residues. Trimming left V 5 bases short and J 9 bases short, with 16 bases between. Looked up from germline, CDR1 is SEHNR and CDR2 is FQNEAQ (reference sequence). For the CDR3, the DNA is TGTGCCAGCAGCCACCCGGGTATGGCGGCCCAGTACTTC. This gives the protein CASSHPGMAAQYF.

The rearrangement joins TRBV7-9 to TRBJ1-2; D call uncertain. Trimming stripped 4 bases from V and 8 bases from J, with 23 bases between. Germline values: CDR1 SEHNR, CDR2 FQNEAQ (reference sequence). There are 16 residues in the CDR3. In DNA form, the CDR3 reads TGTGCCAGCAGCTCATGGATCACCGACGGGGAAGAGGGCTACACCTTC. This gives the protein CASSSWITDGEEGYTF. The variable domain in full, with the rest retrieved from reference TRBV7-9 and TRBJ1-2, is DTGVSQNPRHKITKRGQNVTFRCDPISEHNRLYWYRQTLGQGPEFLTYFQNEAQLEKSRLLSDRFSAERPKGSFSTLEIQRTEQGDSAMYLCASSSWITDGEEGYTFGSGTRLTVV.

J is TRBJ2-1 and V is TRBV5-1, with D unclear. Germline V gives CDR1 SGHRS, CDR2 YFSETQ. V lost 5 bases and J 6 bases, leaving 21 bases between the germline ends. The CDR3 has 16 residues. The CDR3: CASSFPAGEVVNEQFF. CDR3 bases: TGCGCCAGCAGTTTCCCAGCTGGAGAAGTCGTCAATGAGCAGTTCTTC.

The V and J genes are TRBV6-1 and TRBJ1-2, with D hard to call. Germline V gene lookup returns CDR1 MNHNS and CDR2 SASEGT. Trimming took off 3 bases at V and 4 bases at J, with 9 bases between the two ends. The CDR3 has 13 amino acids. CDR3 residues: CASSEDGSYGYTF. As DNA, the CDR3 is TGTGCCAGCAGTGAGGACGGGAGCTATGGCTACACCTTC.

The CDR3 DNA sequence: TGTGCCAGCAGCTTAGACGGCGGCCTTGAAGCTTTCTTT. Protein product: CASSLDGGLEAFF. The V gene is TRBV7-6, the J gene TRBJ1-1, with unresolved D. The CDR3 is made up of 13 amino acids. In germline, CDR1 is SGHVS, CDR2 FNYEAQ. Trimming pared 1 base from V and 7 bases from J, leaving 10 bases between.

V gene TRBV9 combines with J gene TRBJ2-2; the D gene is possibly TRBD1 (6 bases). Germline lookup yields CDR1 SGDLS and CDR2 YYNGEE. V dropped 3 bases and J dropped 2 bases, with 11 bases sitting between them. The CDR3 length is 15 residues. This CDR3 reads CASSEGTPNTGELFF. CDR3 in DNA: TGTGCCAGCAGCGAGGGGACACCTAACACCGGGGAGCTGTTTTTT. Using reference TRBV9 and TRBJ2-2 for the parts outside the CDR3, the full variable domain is DSGVTQTPKHLITATGQRVTLRCSPRSGDLSVYWYQQSLDQGLQFLIQYYNGEERAKGNILERFSAQQFPDLHSELNLSSLELGDSALYFCASSEGTPNTGELFFGEGSRLTVL.

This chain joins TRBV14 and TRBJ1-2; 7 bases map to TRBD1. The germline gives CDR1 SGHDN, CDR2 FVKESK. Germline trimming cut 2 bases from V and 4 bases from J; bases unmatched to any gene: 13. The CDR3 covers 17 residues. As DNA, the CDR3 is TGTGCCAGCAGCCAAATAGGACAGGCAATTACTATCTATGGCTACACCTTC. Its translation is CASSQIGQAITIYGYTF.

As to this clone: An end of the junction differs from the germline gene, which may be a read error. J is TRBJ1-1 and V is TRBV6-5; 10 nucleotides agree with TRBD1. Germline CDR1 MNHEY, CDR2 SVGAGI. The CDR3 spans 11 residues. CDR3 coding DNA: TGTGCCAGCAATGGACAGGGGGAAGTTTTCTTT. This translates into CASNGQGEVFF.

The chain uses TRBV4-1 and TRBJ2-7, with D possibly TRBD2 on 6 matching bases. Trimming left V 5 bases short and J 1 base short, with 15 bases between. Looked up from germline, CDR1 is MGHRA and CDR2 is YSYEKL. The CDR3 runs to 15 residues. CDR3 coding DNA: TGCGCCAGCAGCGCTACCGGGACTCGATCCTACGAGCAGTACTTC. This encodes CASSATGTRSYEQYF.

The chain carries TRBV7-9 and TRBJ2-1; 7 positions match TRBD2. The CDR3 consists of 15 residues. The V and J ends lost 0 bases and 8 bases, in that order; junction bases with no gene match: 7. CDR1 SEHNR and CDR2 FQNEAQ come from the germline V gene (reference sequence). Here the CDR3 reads CASSLALAAGDEQFF. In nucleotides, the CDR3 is TGTGCCAGCAGCTTAGCGCTAGCGGCTGGCGATGAGCAGTTCTTC. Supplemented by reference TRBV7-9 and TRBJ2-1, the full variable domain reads DTGVSQNPRHKITKRGQNVTFRCDPISEHNRLYWYRQTLGQGPEFLTYFQNEAQLEKSRLLSDRFSAERPKGSFSTLEIQRTEQGDSAMYLCASSLALAAGDEQFFGPGTRLTVL.

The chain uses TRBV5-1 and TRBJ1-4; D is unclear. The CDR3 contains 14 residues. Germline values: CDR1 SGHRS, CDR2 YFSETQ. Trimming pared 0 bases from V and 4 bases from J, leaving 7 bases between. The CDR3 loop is CASSLARGNEKLFF. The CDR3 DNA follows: TGCGCCAGCAGCTTGGCCAGAGGTAATGAAAAACTGTTTTTT.

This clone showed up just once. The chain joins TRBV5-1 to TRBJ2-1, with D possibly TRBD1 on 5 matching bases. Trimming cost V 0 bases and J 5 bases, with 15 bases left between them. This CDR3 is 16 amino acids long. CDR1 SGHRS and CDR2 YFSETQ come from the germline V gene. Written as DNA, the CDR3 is TGCGCCAGCAGCTTGGAACAGGCCGCCATGGACAATGAGCAGTTCTTC. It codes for CASSLEQAAMDNEQFF.

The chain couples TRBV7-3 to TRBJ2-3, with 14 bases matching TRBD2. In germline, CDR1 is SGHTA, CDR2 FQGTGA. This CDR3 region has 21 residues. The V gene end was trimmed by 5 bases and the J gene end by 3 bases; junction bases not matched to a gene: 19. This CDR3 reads CASSPYPVRLAGGPGTDTQYF. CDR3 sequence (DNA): TGTGCCAGCAGCCCCTACCCCGTCAGACTAGCGGGGGGGCCCGGAACAGATACGCAGTATTTT.

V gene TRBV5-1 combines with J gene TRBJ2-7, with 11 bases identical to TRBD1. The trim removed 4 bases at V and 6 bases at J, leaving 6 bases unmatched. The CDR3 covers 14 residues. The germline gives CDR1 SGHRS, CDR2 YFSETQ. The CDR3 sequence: CASSRDRGVSEQYF. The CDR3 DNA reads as TGCGCCAGCAGCAGGGACAGGGGGGTTAGCGAGCAGTACTTC.

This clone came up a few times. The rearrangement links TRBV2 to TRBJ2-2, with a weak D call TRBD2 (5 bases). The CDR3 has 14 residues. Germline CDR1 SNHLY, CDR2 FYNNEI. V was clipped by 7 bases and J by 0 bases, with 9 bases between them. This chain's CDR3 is CASTGSANTGELFF. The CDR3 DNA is TGTGCCAGCACTGGGAGCGCGAACACCGGGGAGCTGTTTTTT.

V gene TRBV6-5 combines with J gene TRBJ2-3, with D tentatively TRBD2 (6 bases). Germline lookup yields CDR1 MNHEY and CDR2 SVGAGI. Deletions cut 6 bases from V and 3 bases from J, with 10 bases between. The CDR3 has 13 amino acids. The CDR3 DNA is TGTGCCAGCAGCGGGGGAGCAACAGATACGCAGTATTTT. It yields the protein CASSGGATDTQYF.

CDR3 amino acids: CASSLDGLASNEQFF. The CDR3 DNA reads as TGTGCCAGCAGCTTAGATGGACTAGCTTCGAATGAGCAGTTCTTC. The chain carries TRBV7-9 and TRBJ2-1; 8 nucleotides agree with TRBD2. Germline V lookup: CDR1 SEHNR, CDR2 FQNEAQ (reference sequence). This CDR3 is built from 15 residues. The V and J ends lost 1 base and 7 bases, in that order; junction bases with no gene match: 6.

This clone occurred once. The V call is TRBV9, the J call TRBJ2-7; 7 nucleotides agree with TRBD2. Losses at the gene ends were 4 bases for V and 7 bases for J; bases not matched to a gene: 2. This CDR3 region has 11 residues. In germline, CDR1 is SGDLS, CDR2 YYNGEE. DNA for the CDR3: TGTGCCAGCAGCCAGGGAGGGGAGCAGTACTTC. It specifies CASSQGGEQYF.

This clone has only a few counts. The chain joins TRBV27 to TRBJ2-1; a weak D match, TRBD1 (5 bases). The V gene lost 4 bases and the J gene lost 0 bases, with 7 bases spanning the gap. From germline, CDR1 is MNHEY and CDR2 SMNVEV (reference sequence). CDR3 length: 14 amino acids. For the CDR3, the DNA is TGTGCCAGCAGTTATGACAGCTCCTACAATGAGCAGTTCTTC. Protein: CASSYDSSYNEQFF.

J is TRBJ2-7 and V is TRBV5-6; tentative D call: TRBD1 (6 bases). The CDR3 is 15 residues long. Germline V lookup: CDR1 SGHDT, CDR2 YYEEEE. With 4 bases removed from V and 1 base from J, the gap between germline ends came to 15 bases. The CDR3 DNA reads TGTGCCAGCAGCCTCCGGGACATCCTATCCTACGAGCAGTACTTC. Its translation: CASSLRDILSYEQYF.

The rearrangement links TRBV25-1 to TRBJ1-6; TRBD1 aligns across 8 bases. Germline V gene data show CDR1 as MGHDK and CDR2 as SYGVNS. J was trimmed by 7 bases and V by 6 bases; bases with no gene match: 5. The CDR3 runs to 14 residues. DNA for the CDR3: TGTGCCAGCAGCTATGGACAGGGAAATTCACCCCTCCACTTT. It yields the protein CASSYGQGNSPLHF.

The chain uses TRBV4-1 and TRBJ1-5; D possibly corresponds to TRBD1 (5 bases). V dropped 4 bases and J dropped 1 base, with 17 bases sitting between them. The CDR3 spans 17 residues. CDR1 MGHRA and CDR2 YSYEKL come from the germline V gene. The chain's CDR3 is CASSPLAGQASNQPQHF. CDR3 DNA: TGCGCCAGCAGCCCCCTGGCAGGGCAGGCGAGCAATCAGCCCCAGCATTTT.